In its sample, the clone carrying this TCR beta chain was seen once. Other DNA sequences within the sample encode an identical CDR3. V lost 4 bases to trimming and J lost 1 base, with 10 bases between them. The CDR3 consists of 13 residues. The germline gives CDR1 GTSNPN, CDR2 SVGIG (reference sequence). These data are taken from a study of blood T cell repertoires in COVID-19. About the study: Donors in the United States, Italy and Spain gave samples during acute or convalescent COVID-19. The analysed material was cDNA or gDNA that came from T cells, B-cell-depleted T cells, or PBMCs.

Authors' analysis steps: Estimated nucleated cell counts came from reference gene primer amplification. The data were produced by immunoSEQ multiplex PCR, yet TCRdb's version contains in-frame clones alone and is incomplete. For V, J and clone size, that table is used; D and trimming come from the DNA. Altogether about 410,000 clones are present, around 89% being singletons, with the ten largest covering roughly 1.4%. The chain is built from TRBV30 and TRBJ1-1; a weak D match, TRBD1 (6 bases). This receptor was identified in a woman aged 40 to 55 with COVID-19, enrolled during active disease. Specimen: peripheral blood. The CDR3 spells CAWNRVENTEAFF. The CDR3 DNA follows: TGTGCCTGGAACAGGGTCGAGAACACTGAAGCTTTCTTT. The full variable domain, with the rest looked up from reference TRBV30 and TRBJ1-1, is SQTIHQWPATLVQPVGSPLSLECTVEGTSNPNLYWYRQAAGRGLQLLFYSVGIGQISSEVPQNLSASRPQDRQFILSSKKLLLSDSGFYLCAWNRVENTEAFFGQGTRLTVV.